Each of the 21 T cell receptor beta chains below was sequenced from the same sample in a study of vaccination and CD4 T cells after COVID-19. The Oncomine TCR Beta short-read assay sequenced DNA from cultured CD4+ T cells. TCRdb recomputed calls from the PCR reads with MiXCR, one row per CDR3 protein. The table records about 24,000 distinct CDR3 sequences, about 29% of them present only once. These receptors' targets are unknown. Time point meaning: late sampling 161 to 241 days after vaccination in a few convalescent patients. The treatment is: roughly 11-day PBMC culture with coronavirus spike peptide pools or control peptides (ViraFEST assay). The sample consisted of CD4+ T cells from blood, cultured in vitro, taken about 7 months after SARS-CoV-2 vaccination. These receptors were collected from a human donor who had recovered from COVID-19.

The chain combines TRBV5-8 with TRBJ1-1; D not resolved. CDR3 size: 14 residues. V was shortened by 1 base and J by 1 base, with 8 bases between the two germline ends. Germline V gives CDR1 SGHTS, CDR2 YDEGEE. The CDR3 loop reads CASSLWWRNTEAFF. In nucleotides, the CDR3 is TGTGCCAGCAGCTTGTGGTGGCGGAACACTGAAGCTTTCTTT.

V is TRBV6-4 and J is TRBJ2-1; TRBD2 agrees at 8 bases. Germline trimming cut 4 bases from V and 4 bases from J; bases unmatched to any gene: 9. Germline CDR1 MRHNA, CDR2 SNTAGT. The CDR3 is made up of 16 amino acids. CDR3 sequence: CASSASGASGYNEQFF. The CDR3 DNA reads TGTGCCAGCAGTGCCTCGGGGGCTAGCGGGTACAATGAGCAGTTCTTC.

This clonotype turned up a few times. V usage is TRBV21-1 and J usage is TRBJ2-7; no DNA check was done on the table's D call, TRBD1. TRBV21-1 is tagged as a pseudogene. The CDR3 consists of 15 residues. CDR3 sequence reads: CASSKEGQGTYEQYF. As DNA, the CDR3 is TGTGCCAGCAGCAAAGAGGGACAGGGTACTTACGAGCAGTACTTC.

This rearrangement joins TRBV12-3 or TRBV12-4 to TRBJ2-5, with 7 bases matching TRBD2. The CDR3 length is 15 residues. V lost 2 bases, J lost 5 bases, and 8 bases stayed unmatched. As DNA, the CDR3 is TGTGCCAGCAGTTTACTCGGCGGGAGTTATGAGACCCAGTACTTC. Its translation is CASSLLGGSYETQYF.

The chain joins TRBV20-1 to TRBJ2-1; tentative D call: TRBD2 (6 bases). Trimming left V 3 bases short and J 7 bases short, with 16 bases between. The CDR3 is 14 residues long. CDR1 and CDR2 from the germline V gene are DFQATT and SNEGSKA (reference sequence). Here the CDR3 reads CSASGTPGGNEQFF. The CDR3 DNA reads as TGCAGTGCTAGCGGGACTCCTGGGGGAAATGAGCAGTTCTTC.

The chain couples TRBV7-2 to TRBJ2-5, with a tentative D call TRBD2 (6 bases). V was cut by 5 bases and J by 0 bases, with 10 bases left in between. Germline V gene data show CDR1 as SGHTA and CDR2 as FQGNSA. The CDR3 totals 14 residues. CDR3 sequence: CASSRKRDQETQYF. CDR3 sequence (DNA): TGTGCCAGCAGCCGAAAGCGGGACCAAGAGACCCAGTACTTC.

CDR3: CASSLEGTSGLDTDTQYF. The CDR3 DNA is TGTGCCAGCAGCTTAGAGGGGACTAGCGGACTTGACACAGATACGCAGTATTTT. The chain couples TRBV7-2 to TRBJ2-3; 11 nucleotides line up with TRBD2. CDR3 length: 18 residues. V lost 1 base to trimming and J lost 2 bases; unmatched junction nucleotides: 8. Germline V gene sequence: CDR1 SGHTA, CDR2 FQGNSA.

This rearrangement joins TRBV24-1 to TRBJ1-2; no reliable D call. This CDR3 region has 13 residues. V was clipped by 2 bases and J by 4 bases, with 7 bases between them. In germline, CDR1 is KGHDR, CDR2 SFDVKD. The CDR3: CATSDSTFYGYTF. The CDR3 DNA is TGTGCCACCAGTGATTCGACATTCTATGGCTACACCTTC.

The chain carries TRBV7-8 and TRBJ2-3; TRBD2 agrees at 11 bases. Trimming at V came to 3 bases and at J to 5 bases, leaving 16 bases not matched to a gene. In germline, CDR1 is SGHVS, CDR2 FQNEAQ. This CDR3 has 19 amino acids. DNA of the CDR3: TGTGCCAGCAGCTTGGGGACGGCACTAGCGGGAGCTTCAGGAGATACGCAGTATTTT. Translated, it gives CASSLGTALAGASGDTQYF.

The DNA of the CDR3 is TGTGCCAGCAGCCTTCCCGGGGCCGCTTACGAGCAGTACTTC. Its protein is CASSLPGAAYEQYF. This rearrangement joins TRBV5-5 to TRBJ2-7; D is tentatively TRBD1 or TRBD2 (5 bases each). The CDR3 spans 14 residues. V was clipped by 4 bases and J by 4 bases, with 15 bases between them. Germline V gene lookup returns CDR1 SGHKS and CDR2 YYEKEE (reference sequence). Together with reference TRBV5-5 and TRBJ2-7, the CDR3 gives the full variable domain: DAGVTQSPTHLIKTRGQQVTLRCSPISGHKSVSWYQQVLGQGPQFIFQYYEKEERGRGNFPDRFSARQFPNYSSELNVNALLLGDSALYLCASSLPGAAYEQYFGPGTRLTVT.

Only a few counts were recorded for this clonotype. The rearrangement joins TRBV15 to TRBJ2-5, with D unclear. The germline gives CDR1 LNHNV, CDR2 YYDKDF (reference sequence). V lost 6 bases and J lost 1, with 12 bases in between. This CDR3 region has 14 residues. The CDR3, as DNA: TGTGCCACCAGGGGCTACCTCCTCCAAGAGACCCAGTACTTC. Its protein is CATRGYLLQETQYF.

The J gene is TRBJ2-3, the V gene TRBV10-3, with D possibly being TRBD1 (5 bases). The length of the CDR3 is 14 residues. Deletions cut 7 bases from V and 0 bases from J, with 11 bases between. Germline lookup yields CDR1 ENHRY and CDR2 SYGVKD. The CDR3 DNA sequence: TGTGCCATCAAGGGGCTGGGTAGCACAGATACGCAGTATTTT. Translating it yields CAIKGLGSTDTQYF.

V and J are TRBV6-7 and TRBJ2-1; tentative D call: TRBD2 (6 bases). TRBV6-7 is noted as an ORF with a role that remains uncertain. The CDR3 extends over 15 amino acids. V dropped 8 bases and J dropped 3 bases, with 17 bases sitting between them. This chain's CDR3 is CASQERVAVYNEQFF. The CDR3 nucleotides are TGTGCCAGCCAGGAGAGGGTAGCGGTCTACAATGAGCAGTTCTTC.

Here the CDR3 reads CASSRFGTVYGYTF. In DNA form, the CDR3 reads TGTGCCAGCAGTCGCTTCGGGACAGTCTATGGCTACACCTTC. The chain couples TRBV6-1 to TRBJ1-2, with TRBD1 identical over 7 bases. The CDR3 has 14 amino acids. Trimming took 5 bases from V and 4 from J; bases not matched to a gene: 7. Germline assignment: CDR1 MNHNS and CDR2 SASEGT.

V gene TRBV7-8 combines with J gene TRBJ2-5, with 8 bases aligning to TRBD1. Germline V gene sequence: CDR1 SGHVS, CDR2 FQNEAQ. Germline trimming cut 5 bases from V and 2 bases from J; bases unmatched to any gene: 4. This CDR3 has 14 amino acids. In DNA form, the CDR3 reads TGTGCCAGCAGCGGGACAGGTGTACAAGAGACCCAGTACTTC. Amino acids: CASSGTGVQETQYF.

This chain joins TRBV29-1 and TRBJ2-7; D possibly corresponds to TRBD2 (5 bases). Trimming took off 7 bases at V and 6 bases at J, with 22 bases between the two ends. Germline V gene data show CDR1 as SQVTM and CDR2 as ANQGSEA. The CDR3 spans 14 residues. CDR3 nucleotides: TGCAGCGCCCGAATGCTGGGATCAGGAGGCGAGCAGTACTTC. It yields the protein CSARMLGSGGEQYF.

The rearrangement joins TRBV20-1 to TRBJ2-1; no definite D call. Trimming took off 2 bases at V and 0 bases at J, with 8 bases between the two ends. CDR1 is DFQATT, CDR2 SNEGSKA, per germline (reference sequence). The CDR3 totals 14 residues. CDR3 nucleotides: TGCAGTGCTAGAACCTATCGCTCCTACAATGAGCAGTTCTTC. Protein: CSARTYRSYNEQFF.

This clonotype was counted a few times. The chain carries TRBV10-3 and TRBJ2-7; no reliable D call. Germline lookup yields CDR1 ENHRY and CDR2 SYGVKD. Trimming pared 4 bases from V and 2 bases from J, leaving 12 bases between. The CDR3 length is 14 residues. CDR3 protein: CAISGAAEPYEQYF. In nucleotides, the CDR3 is TGTGCCATCAGTGGGGCAGCCGAACCCTACGAGCAGTACTTC.

V gene TRBV6-2 or TRBV6-3 combines with J gene TRBJ2-6; D call uncertain. The CDR3 extends over 17 amino acids. Germline V gene lookup returns CDR1 MNHEY and CDR2 SVGEGT. Deletions cut 5 bases from V and 0 bases from J, with 14 bases between. The CDR3 nucleotides are TGTGCCAGCAGTCCGACTCGGTATAGCTCTGGGGCCAACGTCCTGACTTTC. It specifies CASSPTRYSSGANVLTF.

This sequence joins TRBV24-1 and TRBJ2-1; tentative D call: TRBD1 (7 bases). Looked up from germline, CDR1 is KGHDR and CDR2 is SFDVKD. V dropped 6 bases and J dropped 7 bases, with 12 bases sitting between them. The CDR3 contains 13 residues. CDR3 amino acids: CATSTTGRNEQFF. The CDR3 coding sequence is TGTGCCACCAGTACGACAGGGAGGAATGAGCAGTTCTTC.

This clonotype was seen more than once but under ten times. The rearrangement uses TRBV10-3 and TRBJ1-5; 8 positions match TRBD1. The germline gives CDR1 ENHRY, CDR2 SYGVKD. The CDR3 totals 17 residues. V lost 10 bases and J lost 2; bases outside the gene matches: 16. CDR3 sequence (DNA): TGTGCCAGCAGCCCAAGAGGCACAGGGGGTGGCAATCAGCCCCAGCATTTT. Encoded protein: CASSPRGTGGGNQPQHF.